This T cell receptor (beta chain) was sequenced for a study of blood T cell repertoires in COVID-19. Study as a whole: PBMCs, B-cell-depleted T cells, or T cells provided the cDNA or gDNA that made up the material.

V lost 1 base and J lost 9, with 10 bases in between. This CDR3 is built from 14 residues. The V gene's germline CDR1 is MNHNS and CDR2 SASEGT. Original analysis: Amplification of reference gene primers provided the estimated nucleated cell counts. Sequenced by immunoSEQ multiplex PCR; TCRdb stores in-frame clones only, minus some. V, J and clone size are those of that table, while D and trimming were read from the DNA. This table has some 320,000 clones, 90% appearing once. Sequencing input: PBMCs or T cells enriched from blood (not recorded which). The V and J genes are TRBV6-1 and TRBJ1-6, with D perhaps TRBD1 (5 bases). The receptor was isolated from a man between 60 and 75 years old who had recovered from COVID-19. CDR3 coding DNA: TGTGCCAGCAGTGAAGTGGGGCAGTCTTCACCCCTCCACTTT. It yields the protein CASSEVGQSSPLHF.